The 32 T cell receptor beta chains below were found in one sample sequenced in a study of blood T cell repertoires in COVID-19. Method: immunoSEQ multiplex PCR; TCRdb's copy keeps in-frame clones and lacks some. Here the sample spans 65,000 or so clones, 76% being singletons. The sequencing sample was made of peripheral blood. The receptor set was obtained from a woman aged 45-59 years with active or convalescent COVID-19.

This rearrangement joins TRBV7-9 to TRBJ1-5, with D hard to call. The CDR3 spans 13 residues. The ends were cut back, 3 bases at V and 5 bases at J, with 8 bases in the middle. CDR1 SEHNR and CDR2 FQNEAQ come from the germline V gene (reference sequence). The CDR3 is CASSFGPDQPQHF. CDR3 coding DNA: TGTGCCAGCAGCTTTGGTCCGGATCAGCCCCAGCATTTT.

This clone has just one count. The chain recombines TRBV18 with TRBJ2-2; TRBD1 matches at 10 bases. Germline V gene lookup returns CDR1 KGHSH and CDR2 LQKENI. The CDR3 sequence is 16 residues long. Unmatched junction bases numbered 5, after V lost 3 bases and J lost 4 bases. CDR3 sequence: CASSPGQGFITGELFF. The CDR3 nucleotides are TGTGCCAGCTCACCGGGACAGGGGTTTATCACCGGGGAGCTGTTTTTT.

J is TRBJ1-5 and V is TRBV19; tentatively, D is TRBD1 (6 bases). With 5 bases removed from V and 4 bases from J, the gap between germline ends came to 15 bases. This CDR3 is 15 amino acids long. CDR1 and CDR2 from the germline V gene are LNHDA and SQIVND (reference sequence). The CDR3 sequence: CASSSMTGLNQPQHF. CDR3 DNA sequence: TGTGCCAGTAGTTCGATGACAGGTTTGAATCAGCCCCAGCATTTT.

The sample holds one count of this clone. This chain joins TRBV5-6 and TRBJ2-5; no firm D call. CDR3 length equals 14 residues. Germline CDR1 reads SGHDT; CDR2 reads YYEEEE. Trimming left V 1 base short and J 5 bases short, with 12 bases between. CDR3 loop: CASSLIGAQETQYF. The CDR3, as DNA: TGTGCCAGCAGCTTGATCGGAGCCCAGGAGACCCAGTACTTC.

V usage is TRBV9 and J usage is TRBJ2-2, with 8 bases matching TRBD1. Germline assignment: CDR1 SGDLS and CDR2 YYNGEE. Unmatched junction bases numbered 2, after V lost 0 bases and J lost 1 base. CDR3 length: 16 residues. For the CDR3, the DNA is TGTGCCAGCAGCGTAGACAGGGGGAGGAACACCGGGGAGCTGTTTTTT. It encodes CASSVDRGRNTGELFF.

The V gene is TRBV19, the J gene TRBJ1-1, with D perhaps TRBD1 (6 bases). CDR1 and CDR2 (germline): LNHDA, SQIVND (reference sequence). The CDR3 sequence is 15 residues long. V gave up 3 bases and J gave up 4 bases, with 15 bases separating them. The CDR3 reads CASSMAQGVSTEAFF. The CDR3 nucleotides read TGTGCCAGTAGTATGGCACAGGGCGTGAGCACTGAAGCTTTCTTT.

This chain joins TRBV6-2 or TRBV6-3 and TRBJ2-7, with D unresolved. CDR3 length: 11 residues. Germline loops: CDR1 MNHEY, CDR2 SVGEGT. V was pared by 4 bases and J by 4 bases, with 5 bases between. In nucleotides, the CDR3 is TGTGCCAGCAGTTCGCGGTACGAGCAGTACTTC. Translation: CASSSRYEQYF.

The gene calls are TRBV24-1 and TRBJ2-3; TRBD1 matches at 10 bases. Germline V lookup: CDR1 KGHDR, CDR2 SFDVKD. CDR3 length: 13 residues. V shed 9 bases, J shed 6 bases, and the junction held 5 bases outside the gene matches. DNA of the CDR3: TGTGCCACCGGGACAGGGGTAGGCGATACGCAGTATTTT. Protein: CATGTGVGDTQYF.

The chain carries TRBV20-1 and TRBJ2-1, with D tentatively TRBD1 (6 bases). Germline V lookup: CDR1 DFQATT, CDR2 SNEGSKA (reference sequence). The ends were cut back, 4 bases at V and 8 bases at J, with 9 bases in the middle. The CDR3 extends over 11 amino acids. As DNA, the CDR3 is TGCAGTGCTACACAGGGATATGAGCAGTTCTTC. Its translation: CSATQGYEQFF.

In its sample, this clone was seen once. V usage is TRBV6-6 and J usage is TRBJ1-5; TRBD1 matches at 7 bases. CDR1 and CDR2 (germline): MNHNY, SVGAGI (reference sequence). The junction had 7 bases not matched to a gene; V was cut back by 6 bases and J by 5 bases. This CDR3 region has 14 residues. Written as DNA, the CDR3 is TGTGCCAGCAGGAGCACAGGGGCCTATCAGCCCCAGCATTTT. Protein product: CASRSTGAYQPQHF.

The chain couples TRBV10-3 to TRBJ1-4, with D unclear. CDR1 ENHRY and CDR2 SYGVKD come from the germline V gene. V lost 4 bases to trimming and J lost 8 bases, with 17 bases between them. This CDR3 has 15 residues. The CDR3 DNA reads TGTGCCATCAGTGGACAAAGTAGAGAGAACGAAAAACTGTTTTTT. Its translation is CAISGQSRENEKLFF.

This sequence joins TRBV6-2 or TRBV6-3 and TRBJ1-2; D not certain. CDR3 size: 13 residues. Trimming shortened V by 4 bases and J by 3 bases, and 9 bases separated the two germline ends. The germline V gene has CDR1 MNHEY and CDR2 SVGEGT. CDR3 residues: CASSSGDDYGYTF. In DNA form, the CDR3 reads TGTGCCAGCAGTTCCGGGGATGACTATGGCTACACCTTC.

The chain combines TRBV20-1 with TRBJ2-1, with 14 bases matching TRBD2. Germline CDR1 is DFQATT and CDR2 is SNEGSKA (reference sequence). This CDR3 has 18 amino acids. After removal of 3 bases from V and 10 bases from J, the junction contained 17 bases not matched to a gene. In nucleotides, the CDR3 is TGCAGTGCTAGTAGGCAGCCCGGACTAGCGGGGGGCCAGGTGGAGCAGTTCTTC. As protein: CSASRQPGLAGGQVEQFF.

The V and J genes are TRBV2 and TRBJ1-5; a weak D match, TRBD1 (5 bases). CDR3 length: 18 amino acids. CDR1 SNHLY and CDR2 FYNNEI come from the germline V gene. V gave up 2 bases and J gave up 0 bases, with 17 bases separating them. The CDR3 loop reads CASSEWGSQLYSNQPQHF. CDR3 nucleotides: TGTGCCAGCAGTGAATGGGGCAGCCAACTTTATAGCAATCAGCCCCAGCATTTT.

The gene calls are TRBV4-3 and TRBJ2-5; 8 nucleotides align to TRBD2. The V gene's germline CDR1 is LGHNA and CDR2 YSLEER. V dropped 1 base and J dropped 5; count of bases not matched to a gene: 12. The CDR3 runs to 17 residues. As DNA, the CDR3 is TGCGCCAGCAGCCAAGGGGCTAGCGGGCCTTGGGGGGAGACCCAGTACTTC. This sequence encodes CASSQGASGPWGETQYF.

This sequence joins TRBV10-3 and TRBJ1-3; D call uncertain. V was clipped by 0 bases and J by 0 bases, with 6 bases between them. The CDR3 is 15 amino acids. CDR1 is ENHRY and CDR2 is SYGVKD in the germline V gene. The CDR3 loop is CAISESLDSGNTIYF. DNA for the CDR3: TGTGCCATCAGTGAGTCTTTAGACTCTGGAAACACCATATATTTT.

The chain carries TRBV10-3 and TRBJ1-2; 8 bases agree with TRBD1. CDR1 is ENHRY and CDR2 is SYGVKD in the germline V gene. V was clipped by 6 bases and J by 5 bases; unmatched bases: 11. The CDR3 loop spans 15 amino acids. The chain's CDR3 is CAISRLQGASYGYTF. The CDR3 coding sequence is TGTGCCATCAGCCGATTGCAGGGGGCTTCGTATGGCTACACCTTC.

This chain links TRBV19 with TRBJ1-4; perhaps TRBD1 as D (5 bases). Per the germline V gene, CDR1 is LNHDA and CDR2 is SQIVND (reference sequence). Trimming stripped 3 bases from V and 4 bases from J, with 15 bases between. This CDR3 has 16 amino acids. The CDR3 here is CASSIPQGLGNEKLFF. CDR3 nucleotides: TGTGCCAGTAGTATCCCCCAGGGACTAGGTAATGAAAAACTGTTTTTT. The variable domain in full, completed from reference TRBV19 and TRBJ1-4, reads DGGITQSPKYLFRKEGQNVTLSCEQNLNHDAMYWYRQDPGQGLRLIYYSQIVNDFQKGDIAEGYSVSREKKESFPLTVTSAQKNPTAFYLCASSIPQGLGNEKLFFGSGTQLSVL.

This chain uses TRBV5-4 with TRBJ1-2; TRBD1 aligns across 7 bases. The trim removed 2 bases at V and 3 bases at J, leaving 4 bases unmatched. Germline-derived CDR1 and CDR2 are SGHNT and YYREEE (reference sequence). CDR3 length: 14 amino acids. CDR3 in amino acids: CASSFAGGDYGYTF. CDR3 nucleotide sequence: TGTGCCAGCAGCTTCGCAGGGGGAGACTATGGCTACACCTTC.

This clone showed up just a few times. The rearrangement links TRBV4-2 to TRBJ1-2, with 8 positions matching TRBD1. From germline, CDR1 is LGHNA and CDR2 YNFKEQ. The V gene end was trimmed by 3 bases and the J gene end by 5 bases; junction bases not matched to a gene: 5. CDR3 size: 14 residues. The CDR3 sequence is CASSHQDREYGYTF. The CDR3 DNA follows: TGTGCCAGCAGCCACCAGGACAGGGAGTATGGCTACACCTTC.

The chain joins TRBV2 to TRBJ2-2; D unclear. Trimming stripped 0 bases from V and 7 bases from J, with 6 bases between. The V gene's germline CDR1 is SNHLY and CDR2 FYNNEI. This CDR3 region has 13 residues. The CDR3: CASSEARGGELFF. As DNA, the CDR3 is TGTGCCAGCAGTGAAGCGCGAGGCGGGGAGCTGTTTTTT.

The V and J genes are TRBV9 and TRBJ1-2, with 11 bases fitting TRBD1. CDR1 is SGDLS, CDR2 YYNGEE, per germline. The CDR3 consists of 16 residues. With V trimmed by 0 bases and J by 2 bases, 3 bases remained unmatched. The CDR3 reads CASSVGGQGANYGYTF. DNA of the CDR3: TGTGCCAGCAGCGTAGGCGGACAGGGGGCAAACTATGGCTACACCTTC.

The chain employs TRBV19 and TRBJ1-1, with 8 positions matching TRBD1. The CDR3 is 18 amino acids. With V trimmed by 1 base and J by 3 bases, 13 bases remained unmatched. Germline CDR1 is LNHDA and CDR2 is SQIVND (reference sequence). CDR3: CASSIGKVAGGLDTEAFF. The CDR3 region has the DNA TGTGCCAGTAGTATAGGAAAGGTGGCAGGGGGCCTGGACACTGAAGCTTTCTTT.

This clone was observed a single time. CDR3 nucleotides: TGCGCCAGCAGCCCCAGCGGGCTTGGGGGCACTGAAGCTTTCTTT. Its protein product is CASSPSGLGGTEAFF. The chain is built from TRBV5-1 and TRBJ1-1; D might be TRBD1 (5 bases). The CDR3 is made up of 15 amino acids. Trimming took 4 bases from V and 4 from J, leaving 17 bases between them. Germline V gene data show CDR1 as SGHRS and CDR2 as YFSETQ.

By share, this clone counts as medium-sized. This sequence joins TRBV2 and TRBJ1-4, with 10 bases identical to TRBD1. This CDR3 has 15 amino acids. Germline V lookup: CDR1 SNHLY, CDR2 FYNNEI. Losses at the gene ends were 5 bases for V and 5 bases for J; bases not matched to a gene: 5. CDR3 nucleotides: TGTGCCAGCAGTAGGGACAGGGGCCTGAATGAAAAACTGTTTTTT. Residues: CASSRDRGLNEKLFF.

The V and J genes are TRBV27 and TRBJ1-4, with 8 bases fitting TRBD1. The CDR3 extends over 15 amino acids. V gave up 6 bases and J gave up 3 bases; unmatched junction bases: 6. Germline V gene sequence: CDR1 MNHEY, CDR2 SMNVEV (reference sequence). CDR3 bases: TGTGCCAGCAGGCATCCAGGGGGCGCTAATGAAAAACTGTTTTTT. Translated, it gives CASRHPGGANEKLFF.

The genes are TRBV19 and TRBJ1-5; D is possibly TRBD1 (6 bases). The V gene lost 4 bases and the J gene lost 6 bases, with 13 bases spanning the gap. From germline, CDR1 is LNHDA and CDR2 SQIVND (reference sequence). The CDR3 extends over 14 amino acids. The CDR3 DNA reads TGTGCCAGTAGTACTACAGGGAAGTTTCAGCCCCAGCATTTT. Amino acids: CASSTTGKFQPQHF.

V usage is TRBV30 and J usage is TRBJ2-5; TRBD2 is a possible D gene (6 bases). Germline lookup yields CDR1 GTSNPN and CDR2 SVGIG (reference sequence). V gave up 3 bases and J gave up 5 bases, with 13 bases separating them. This CDR3 spans 13 amino acids. The CDR3 bases are TGTGCCTGGAGACGGGAGTCGGGGGAGACCCAGTACTTC. This codes for CAWRRESGETQYF.

The V call is TRBV2, the J call TRBJ2-3; possible D gene TRBD1, 7 bases. CDR3 size: 14 residues. CDR1 and CDR2 (germline): SNHLY, FYNNEI. V dropped 7 bases and J dropped 0 bases, with 11 bases sitting between them. In DNA, the CDR3 is TGTGCCAGCAAGGGGGGACAGAGCACAGATACGCAGTATTTT. Its protein product is CASKGGQSTDTQYF.

The rearrangement links TRBV7-2 to TRBJ2-7; 7 nucleotides agree with TRBD1. Germline CDR1 reads SGHTA; CDR2 reads FQGNSA. The CDR3 extends over 13 amino acids. J lost 2 bases, V lost 4 bases, and 2 bases had no gene match. DNA for the CDR3: TGTGCCAGCAGCTACAGGGGCACCTACGAGCAGTACTTC. It specifies CASSYRGTYEQYF.

To note about this clone: This sequence may be a read error, since a much larger clone differs from it by one base. The chain links TRBV12-3 or TRBV12-4 to TRBJ1-1; D perhaps matches TRBD1 (5 bases). CDR3 length: 13 residues. Between the trimmed V and J ends, which lost 4 bases and 1 base, there was a span of 7 bases. The CDR3 nucleotides read TGTGCCAGCAGTTGGCAGGGGAACACTGAAGCTTTCTTT. Translating it yields CASSWQGNTEAFF.

J is TRBJ2-7 and V is TRBV21-1; TRBD2, the D gene given by the table, was not confirmed from the DNA. TRBV21-1 is shown as a pseudogene. CDR3 length: 16 amino acids. The chain's CDR3 is CASSKIPVDSDYEQYF. CDR3 bases: TGTGCCAGCAGCAAAATCCCCGTGGACTCAGACTACGAGCAGTACTTC.